A selection of T cell receptor beta chains follows, all from one sample in a study of T cell responses to AZD1222 COVID-19 vaccine. TCRdb keeps only in-frame clones here, not all; method: immunoSEQ multiplex PCR. The sample includes 50,000 or so clones, about 80% of them seen just once. Sequencing was performed on peripheral blood, taken 28 days after the second AZD1222 dose. All receptors derive from an adult who received the AZD1222 COVID-19 vaccine. Each CDR3 is given with its conserved first and last residue. D genes are given only for firm matches. Clone size is stated in some rows and not others, as once, few, many or a class when expanded.

v_gene	d_gene	abundance	j_gene	CDR3nt	CDR3aa
TRBV14	.	.	TRBJ1-1	TGTGCCAGCCGGGGGGGGATCGGAACTTTCTTT	CASRGGIGTFF
TRBV27	.	.	TRBJ1-5	TGTGCCAGCGCACCCCGGGGACCAGCTAGCAATCAGCCCCAGCATTTT	CASAPRGPASNQPQHF
TRBV6-5	TRBD1	few	TRBJ2-7	TGTGCCAGCAGTTCACGGGTAGGGCAGGGGGCAGACGAGCAGTACTTC	CASSSRVGQGADEQYF
TRBV3-1/TRBV3-2	.	.	TRBJ1-6	TGTGCCAGCAGCCTCCCTAATTCACCCCTCCACTTT	CASSLPNSPLHF
TRBV9	TRBD1	.	TRBJ2-7	TGTGCCAGCAGCGTACAACCCGACAGGGGGCAGCGCGAGCAGTACTTC	CASSVQPDRGQREQYF
TRBV19	TRBD1	medium-sized	TRBJ1-5	TGTGCCAGTAGTATCCGGGACAGGAAGGATAGCAATCAGCCCCAGCATTTT	CASSIRDRKDSNQPQHF
TRBV6-1	TRBD2	.	TRBJ2-3	TGTGCCAGCAGTGTTCTTAGCGGGGGTAGCACAGATACGCAGTATTTT	CASSVLSGGSTDTQYF
TRBV9	.	.	TRBJ1-5	TGTGCCAGCAGCGGGGGGTATAGCAATCAGCCCCAGCATTTT	CASSGGYSNQPQHF
TRBV19	.	.	TRBJ2-2	TGTGCCAGTAGGGACGGCGGGGCGGGCGGGGAGCTGTTTTTT	CASRDGGAGGELFF
TRBV9	.	.	TRBJ1-1	TGTGCCAGCAGCGTAGGGATGGAGAACACTGAAGCTTTCTTT	CASSVGMENTEAFF
TRBV28	.	.	TRBJ1-2	TGTGCCAGCAGTGGTTACCGGACAGCTCCGGAGAACTATGGCTACACCTTC	CASSGYRTAPENYGYTF
TRBV18	TRBD1	.	TRBJ1-3	TGTGCCAGCTCACCGACAGGGGGCCCTGGAAACACCATATATTTT	CASSPTGGPGNTIYF
TRBV5-1	.	.	TRBJ1-4	TGCGCCAGCAGCCTCAGGGAGGCTAATGAAAAACTGTTTTTT	CASSLREANEKLFF
TRBV5-1	.	.	TRBJ2-2	TGCGCCAGCAGCTTATATACAGGGATCACCGGGGAGCTGTTTTTT	CASSLYTGITGELFF
TRBV19	.	once	TRBJ2-6	TGTGCCAGTAGCCCCACCCCCCCGGGGCTAACCTCTGGGGCCAACGTCCTGACTTTC	CASSPTPPGLTSGANVLTF
TRBV18	.	.	TRBJ2-4	TGTGCCAGCTCACCGGCAGGGGTAAAAAACATTCAGTACTTC	CASSPAGVKNIQYF
TRBV29-1	.	.	TRBJ2-1	TGCAGCGTTGTCCCAGGGGGGTACAATGAGCAGTTCTTC	CSVVPGGYNEQFF
TRBV28	TRBD2	.	TRBJ2-5	TGTGCCAGCAGTTTGACTAGCGCACAGGAGACCCAGTACTTC	CASSLTSAQETQYF
TRBV18	.	.	TRBJ2-3	TGTGCCAGCTCACGGGGTTATCCAGATACGCAGTATTTT	CASSRGYPDTQYF
TRBV3-1/TRBV3-2	TRBD1	.	TRBJ2-1	TGTGCCAGCAGCCCGTCCCGGGACAGGGTGGGCGAGCAGTTCTTC	CASSPSRDRVGEQFF
TRBV9	TRBD1	.	TRBJ2-3	TGTGCCAGCAGCGCCCAAGACGGACAGGTGGATACGCAGTATTTT	CASSAQDGQVDTQYF
TRBV7-2	.	.	TRBJ1-1	TGTGCCAGCAGGACCCCGACAGTTAACACTGAAGCTTTCTTT	CASRTPTVNTEAFF
TRBV1	.	.	TRBJ2-5	TGCACCAGCGGATCCCCTGTAGGAGAGACCCAGTACTTC	CTSGSPVGETQYF
TRBV4-1	.	.	TRBJ1-1	TGCGCCAGCAGCCAAGATCCAGGGCGGGACACTGAAGCTTTCTTT	CASSQDPGRDTEAFF
TRBV6-5	.	few	TRBJ1-5	TGTGCCAGCAGTCGGCAGGGCGGTCAGCCCCAGCATTTT	CASSRQGGQPQHF
TRBV5-4	.	.	TRBJ1-1	TGTGCCAGCAGCTTGACGGGGTACACTGAAGCTTTCTTT	CASSLTGYTEAFF
TRBV6-2/TRBV6-3	.	.	TRBJ2-3	TGTGCCAGCAGTTACGGTTCCACTGACACAGATACGCAGTATTTT	CASSYGSTDTDTQYF
TRBV6-5	.	.	TRBJ2-1	TGTGCCAGCAGCTTCTTGGGAATCCCATACAATGAGCAGTTCTTC	CASSFLGIPYNEQFF
TRBV11-2	.	.	TRBJ2-3	TGTGCCAGCAGCTTAGATCATACGGGGGCAGATACGCAGTATTTT	CASSLDHTGADTQYF
TRBV2	TRBD1	.	TRBJ1-5	TGTGCCAGCAGTGCCTGGGACAGGGAGGGGAGCAATCAGCCCCAGCATTTT	CASSAWDREGSNQPQHF
TRBV9	.	.	TRBJ2-1	TGTGCCAGCAGCGCCCAAGGGAATGAGCAGTTCTTC	CASSAQGNEQFF
TRBV10-3	.	.	TRBJ2-6	TGTGCCATCGCCCCCTCTGGGGCCAACGTCCTGACTTTC	CAIAPSGANVLTF
TRBV2	.	.	TRBJ2-5	TGTGCCAGCAGGGCAGGGGCCGTAAAAGAGACCCAGTACTTC	CASRAGAVKETQYF
TRBV6-5	.	.	TRBJ1-5	TGTGCCAGCAGTTACGGTCGGGATCAGCCCCAGCATTTT	CASSYGRDQPQHF
TRBV28	TRBD1	.	TRBJ1-2	TGTGCCAGCAGTTCCGGACAGGGGGAGCATGGCTACACCTTC	CASSSGQGEHGYTF
TRBV2	TRBD2	.	TRBJ2-1	TGTGCCAGCAGCGTCGGACTAGCGGGAGATGAGCAGTTCTTC	CASSVGLAGDEQFF
TRBV28	.	once	TRBJ2-6	TGTGCCAGCAGCGGACAGAAGGGAAATACTGGGGCCAACGTCCTGACTTTC	CASSGQKGNTGANVLTF
TRBV6-1	TRBD1	.	TRBJ1-6	TGTGCCAGCAGTGAGGGACAGGGCTCACCCCTCCACTTT	CASSEGQGSPLHF
TRBV6-5	TRBD2	.	TRBJ2-1	TGTGCCAGCAGCTCGGGACTAGCGGGGTTCGGTGAGCAGTTCTTC	CASSSGLAGFGEQFF
TRBV10-2	.	once	TRBJ2-2	TGCGCCAGCAGTGAACAGGACACCGGGGAGCTGTTTTTT	CASSEQDTGELFF
TRBV6-1	TRBD2	once	TRBJ2-7	TGTGCCAGCAGTGAAGTTAGCGGGAGCTCCTACGAGCAGTACTTC	CASSEVSGSSYEQYF
TRBV30	.	.	TRBJ2-3	TGTGCCTGGAGGGACAGCTACACAGATACGCAGTATTTT	CAWRDSYTDTQYF
TRBV6-5	TRBD1	.	TRBJ1-6	TGTGCCAGCAGCCAAGACAGGGGCGGGTCCCTCCACTTT	CASSQDRGGSLHF
TRBV3-1/TRBV3-2	TRBD2	.	TRBJ2-2	TGTGCCCGCGGGGGGGGTGTTGGCACCGGGGAGCTGTTTTTT	CARGGGVGTGELFF
TRBV7-9	.	.	TRBJ2-7	TGTGCCAGCAGCTTAGGGGGGACGAGGGTCCACGAGCAGTACTTC	CASSLGGTRVHEQYF
TRBV27	.	once	TRBJ2-1	TGTGCCAGCAGGGTACGGTGGGGAGAGGGCTCCTACAATGAGCAGTTCTTC	CASRVRWGEGSYNEQFF
TRBV5-1	TRBD1	.	TRBJ2-2	TGCGCCAGCAGCATGGGACAGGGGGCTCCCGGGGAGCTGTTTTTT	CASSMGQGAPGELFF
TRBV27	TRBD1	.	TRBJ2-7	TGTGCCAGCCGATCCCCGGGACAGGGGGTATACGAGCAGTACTTC	CASRSPGQGVYEQYF
TRBV19	TRBD2	.	TRBJ2-7	TGTGCCAGTAGTAAAACCGGGACTAGCGGGAGCTACGAGCAGTACTTC	CASSKTGTSGSYEQYF
TRBV28	.	.	TRBJ2-2	TGTGCCAGCAGTATTACGACGGGCACCGGGGAGCTGTTTTTT	CASSITTGTGELFF